This T cell receptor beta chain was sequenced in a study of shared clonotypes between healthy human individuals. Notes on the study in general: Naive subsets typically showed greater estimated richness than memory subsets. A reduction in generation probabilities was seen for non-shared clonotypes relative to those shared by all four donors.

Losses at the gene ends were 7 bases for V and 4 bases for J; bases not matched to a gene: 16. The CDR3 extends over 18 amino acids. Germline V gives CDR1 LGHNA, CDR2 YNFKEQ. Sorted-subset replicate PCR reactions contained approximately 190 ng DNA, corresponding to approximately 30,000 T cell genomes. The repertoire was sequenced with immunoSEQ multiplex PCR; TCRdb's copy has only in-frame clones and lacks some. Of about 710,000 clones listed, 72% were seen once; the top ten hold approximately 1.8%. Note on this clone: The antigen is not known.

V is TRBV4-2 and J is TRBJ2-2; TRBD2 agrees at 9 bases. Sequencing was performed on memory CD4+ T cells sorted from blood. Subset in this sample: CD45RA-negative fraction. This receptor was identified in a woman aged 25 to 39 in good health. The CDR3 DNA reads TGTGCCAGCAAGGGGGCGATTAGCGGGAGCGGTGGCACCGGGGAGCTGTTTTTT. As protein: CASKGAISGSGGTGELFF.